This is a list of T cell receptor beta chains from one sample in a study of cytomegalovirus exposure and HLA in healthy donors. Some clones are missing from TCRdb's copy, which holds only in-frame ones; the method was immunoSEQ multiplex PCR. In the table there are about 150,000 clones, roughly 80% of which are singletons. Sequencing input: PBMCs. The receptors were sampled from a middle-aged woman in good health and CMV-seronegative. CDR3s leave out the opening cysteine and the closing phenylalanine or tryptophan. The size of a clone is reported for some rows only, either as once, few or many, or as a class for expanded clones.

len,abundance,v_gene,CDR3aa
12,.,TRBV7-9,ASSPGGVGNTIY
11,few,TRBV7-2,ASSSGLAETQY
14,.,TRBV4-1,ASSLNPPPGTGELF
15,.,TRBV4-2,ASSQPSTSGGAETQY
15,once,TRBV18,ASSPSPGGYSNQPQH
12,.,TRBV7-2,ASSLDGGPDTQY
16,.,TRBV4-3,ASSRKTGTDRENEKLF
13,.,TRBV15,ATSKDTQWNTEAF
13,.,TRBV11-3,ASSLVVTTDTEAF
14,once,TRBV28,ASYSPQGAGNTEAF